The rows below give T cell receptor beta chains drawn from one sample of a study of blood T cell repertoires in COVID-19. Repertoires were generated with immunoSEQ multiplex PCR, while TCRdb's copy carries only in-frame clones and drops some. The sample yields about 250,000 clones, about 88% seen once. Sequencing used peripheral blood. The receptors were sampled from a middle-aged woman who had recovered from COVID-19. Each CDR3 is given with its conserved first and last residue. The D gene is left open where the match is weak. Clone size is shown for a subset of rows, as once, few, many or a class of expanded clone.

CDR3aa | CDR3nt | d_gene | abundance | j_gene | v_gene
CAITGTANTGELFF | TGTGCCATCACCGGGACAGCGAACACCGGGGAGCTGTTTTTT | TRBD1 | NA | TRBJ2-2 | TRBV10-3
CASSPTAGRTDTQYF | TGTGCCAGCAGTCCCACAGCGGGTAGGACAGATACGCAGTATTTT | NA | NA | TRBJ2-3 | TRBV28
CASSIVGQDTYEQYF | TGTGCCAGTAGTATAGTAGGGCAGGACACCTACGAGCAGTACTTC | NA | NA | TRBJ2-7 | TRBV19
CASSSDRVPQETQYF | TGCGCCAGCAGCTCGGACAGGGTCCCCCAAGAGACCCAGTACTTC | TRBD1 | NA | TRBJ2-5 | TRBV5-1
CASRPTGGANTGELFF | TGCGCCAGCAGACCTACAGGGGGGGCCAACACCGGGGAGCTGTTTTTT | NA | once | TRBJ2-2 | TRBV7-3
CASTTGQIYGYTF | TGTGCCAGTACCACAGGACAGATCTATGGCTACACCTTC | NA | NA | TRBJ1-2 | TRBV19
CASSEGLTLNQPQHF | TGTGCCAGCTCGGAGGGTCTTACTTTAAATCAGCCCCAGCATTTT | NA | NA | TRBJ1-5 | TRBV9
CASSVAGTEVGSFF | TGTGCCAGTAGTGTAGCCGGGACAGAGGTTGGATCTTTCTTT | TRBD1 | once | TRBJ1-1 | TRBV19
CASSTGTLSTDTQYF | TGTGCCAGCAGTACAGGGACACTTAGCACAGATACGCAGTATTTT | NA | NA | TRBJ2-3 | TRBV6-5
CASRPGTANEKLFF | TGTGCCAGCAGACCCGGGACAGCTAATGAAAAACTGTTTTTT | TRBD1 | NA | TRBJ1-4 | TRBV5-4
CASSQEGQARYEQYF | TGTGCCAGCAGCCAAGAGGGACAGGCCCGCTACGAGCAGTACTTC | TRBD1 | NA | TRBJ2-7 | TRBV14
CASSLSANNSPLHF | TGCGCCAGCAGCTTGTCCGCGAATAATTCACCCCTCCACTTT | NA | NA | TRBJ1-6 | TRBV5-1
CASSRGQVITGELFF | TGTGCCAGCAGCAGGGGACAGGTGATCACCGGGGAGCTGTTTTTT | TRBD1 | NA | TRBJ2-2 | TRBV27
CSVEGVGDEKLFF | TGCAGCGTTGAGGGCGTAGGGGATGAAAAACTGTTTTTT | NA | NA | TRBJ1-4 | TRBV29-1
CASSTRWTPTGVDTQYF | TGTGCCAGTAGTACCAGATGGACTCCAACCGGAGTTGATACGCAGTATTTT | NA | NA | TRBJ2-3 | TRBV19
CASSFWDRGVYEQYF | TGCGCCAGCAGCTTTTGGGACAGGGGCGTCTACGAGCAGTACTTC | TRBD1 | few | TRBJ2-7 | TRBV5-1
CASSPLDRVNTGELFF | TGTGCCAGCAGTCCTCTTGACAGGGTTAACACCGGGGAGCTGTTTTTT | TRBD1 | NA | TRBJ2-2 | TRBV5-5
CAWSRTTGPDGYTF | TGTGCCTGGAGTAGAACTACAGGGCCGGATGGCTACACCTTC | NA | once | TRBJ1-2 | TRBV30
CASSEQVANEKLFF | TGTGCCAGCAGTGAACAGGTTGCTAATGAAAAACTGTTTTTT | NA | few | TRBJ1-4 | TRBV6-1
CSVWGGKGTEAFF | TGCAGCGTATGGGGGGGCAAGGGCACTGAAGCTTTCTTT | NA | NA | TRBJ1-1 | TRBV29-1
CASSQAGTSGYNEQFF | TGCGCCAGCAGCCAAGCCGGGACTAGCGGTTACAATGAGCAGTTCTTC | TRBD2 | NA | TRBJ2-1 | TRBV4-1
CASSLLPGLAGDNEQFF | TGTGCCAGTAGCCTACTTCCGGGACTAGCGGGGGACAATGAGCAGTTCTTC | TRBD2 | NA | TRBJ2-1 | TRBV19
CASSSQGDYEQYF | TGTGCCAGCAGTTCTCAGGGGGACTACGAGCAGTACTTC | TRBD1 | NA | TRBJ2-7 | TRBV27
CASSETPSDSYNEQFF | TGTGCCAGCAGTGAAACCCCTAGCGACTCCTACAATGAGCAGTTCTTC | NA | NA | TRBJ2-1 | TRBV6-4
CAISESEGGGYTF | TGTGCCATCAGTGAGTCCGAAGGGGGTGGCTACACCTTC | NA | NA | TRBJ1-2 | TRBV10-3
CASSSDPQGFYGYTF | TGTGCCAGCAGCTCGGACCCACAGGGGTTTTATGGCTACACCTTC | TRBD1 | NA | TRBJ1-2 | TRBV5-6
CASSIAARVSEQYF | TGTGCCAGTAGTATAGCTGCCCGGGTGAGCGAGCAGTACTTC | NA | NA | TRBJ2-7 | TRBV19
CASSLVDREDQPQHF | TGTGCCAGCAGCTTGGTCGACAGGGAGGATCAGCCCCAGCATTTT | TRBD1 | NA | TRBJ1-5 | TRBV5-6
CASSPGQSSYGYTF | TGTGCCAGCAGCCCAGGACAAAGCTCCTATGGCTACACCTTC | NA | NA | TRBJ1-2 | TRBV7-6
CASSLGTGATNTQYF | TGTGCCAGCAGCCTGGGGACAGGGGCTACGAATACGCAGTATTTT | TRBD1 | NA | TRBJ2-3 | TRBV6-5
CAISADPGQGTYGYTF | TGTGCCATCAGTGCCGACCCGGGACAGGGGACCTATGGCTACACCTTC | TRBD1 | NA | TRBJ1-2 | TRBV10-3
CASSLTGGGNQPQHF | TGTGCCAGCAGCCTGACAGGGGGCGGCAATCAGCCCCAGCATTTT | TRBD1 | NA | TRBJ1-5 | TRBV28
CASSLEGQRYGYTF | TGTGCCAGCAGCTTAGAAGGACAGCGCTATGGCTACACCTTC | NA | NA | TRBJ1-2 | TRBV7-8
CASSPLSMTGESSWETQYF | TGTGCCAGTAGTCCCTTATCCATGACTGGCGAATCCTCTTGGGAGACCCAGTACTTC | NA | NA | TRBJ2-5 | TRBV19
CASSFLAGVETQYF | TGTGCCAGCAGCTTCTTAGCGGGAGTTGAGACCCAGTACTTC | TRBD2 | NA | TRBJ2-5 | TRBV7-3
CASSKDGKGANYGYTF | TGTGCCAGCAGTAAGGACGGGAAGGGAGCTAACTATGGCTACACCTTC | NA | NA | TRBJ1-2 | TRBV4-2
CSVSQGSGGYTF | TGCAGCGTTTCTCAGGGCTCTGGGGGCTACACCTTC | NA | NA | TRBJ1-2 | TRBV29-1
CASSPGTSGQETQYF | TGTGCCAGCAGCCCTGGGACTAGCGGCCAAGAGACCCAGTACTTC | TRBD2 | NA | TRBJ2-5 | TRBV5-5
CASSLVRGAGTEAFF | TGTGCCAGCAGCTTAGTTCGGGGGGCGGGTACTGAAGCTTTCTTT | NA | NA | TRBJ1-1 | TRBV11-3
CASSPPGQLRDTGELFF | TGTGCCAGCAGCCCTCCTGGACAGTTGAGGGACACCGGGGAGCTGTTTTTT | NA | NA | TRBJ2-2 | TRBV5-5
CAWSPGNQPQHF | TGTGCCTGGAGCCCTGGCAATCAGCCCCAGCATTTT | NA | NA | TRBJ1-5 | TRBV30
CASSLYPMVLTF | TGTGCCAGCAGCCTATACCCCATGGTCCTGACTTTC | NA | NA | TRBJ2-6 | TRBV12-3/TRBV12-4
CASSEAQVGTGMETQYF | TGTGCCAGCAGTGAAGCACAAGTAGGGACAGGGATGGAGACCCAGTACTTC | TRBD1 | NA | TRBJ2-5 | TRBV2
CASRGQTYEQYF | TGTGCCAGTAGAGGACAGACCTACGAGCAGTACTTC | NA | NA | TRBJ2-7 | TRBV19
CASSPRTGKGDQPQHF | TGTGCCAGCAGTCCTCGGACAGGGAAAGGGGATCAGCCCCAGCATTTT | TRBD1 | NA | TRBJ1-5 | TRBV27
CASSPRDSYAYEQYF | TGTGCCAGCAGTCCCCGGGACAGCTATGCCTACGAGCAGTACTTC | TRBD1 | NA | TRBJ2-7 | TRBV6-5
CAWRRTGNTEAFF | TGTGCCTGGAGGCGGACAGGGAACACTGAAGCTTTCTTT | TRBD1 | once | TRBJ1-1 | TRBV30
CASSPRQNQETQYF | TGTGCCAGCTCACCTAGACAGAACCAAGAAACCCAGTACTTC | NA | once | TRBJ2-5 | TRBV18
CASSVKYYRQAGKAKNIQYF | TGTGCCAGCAGCGTAAAATATTACCGACAGGCGGGTAAAGCCAAAAACATTCAGTACTTC | NA | NA | TRBJ2-4 | TRBV13
CASSPTGTSAVETQYF | TGTGCCAGTAGCCCAACCGGGACTAGCGCTGTGGAGACCCAGTACTTC | TRBD2 | NA | TRBJ2-5 | TRBV19
CASSIHRGWSTEAFF | TGTGCCAGCAGTATCCACAGGGGTTGGAGCACTGAAGCTTTCTTT | TRBD1 | NA | TRBJ1-1 | TRBV6-5
CASSRTGYGYTF | TGTGCCAGCAGTCGGACAGGCTATGGCTACACCTTC | TRBD1 | NA | TRBJ1-2 | TRBV6-5
CASSQDGTAYEQYF | TGCGCCAGCAGCCAAGATGGGACAGCGTACGAGCAGTACTTC | TRBD1 | NA | TRBJ2-7 | TRBV4-3
CASSYSSRLNQPQHF | TGTGCCAGCAGTTACTCCTCTAGACTGAATCAGCCCCAGCATTTT | NA | NA | TRBJ1-5 | TRBV6-2/TRBV6-3
CASSDVSWTDADEQYF | TGTGCCAGCAGTGACGTCTCGTGGACAGATGCCGACGAGCAGTACTTC | NA | few | TRBJ2-7 | TRBV2